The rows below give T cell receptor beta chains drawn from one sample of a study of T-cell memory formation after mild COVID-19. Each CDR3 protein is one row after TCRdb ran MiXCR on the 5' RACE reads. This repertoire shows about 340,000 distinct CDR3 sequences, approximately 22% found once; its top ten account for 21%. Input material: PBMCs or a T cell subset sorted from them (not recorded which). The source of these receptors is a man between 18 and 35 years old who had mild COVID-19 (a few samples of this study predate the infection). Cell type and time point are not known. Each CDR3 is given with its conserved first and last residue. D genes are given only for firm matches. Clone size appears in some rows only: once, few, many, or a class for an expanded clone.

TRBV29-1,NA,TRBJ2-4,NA,TGCAGCGTTGAGGTTCTAGCCAAAAACATTCAGTACTTC,CSVEVLAKNIQYF
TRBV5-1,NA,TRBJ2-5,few,TGCGCCAGCAGTCCCCAAATCCGACAGGAGGAGACCCAGTACTTC,CASSPQIRQEETQYF
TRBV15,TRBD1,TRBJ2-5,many,TGTGCCACCAGCAGAGCCTTGACCGGGACAGACAGAGAGACCCAGTACTTC,CATSRALTGTDRETQYF
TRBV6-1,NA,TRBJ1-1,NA,TGTGCCAGCAGGGATAGGAGTATGGCTTTCTTT,CASRDRSMAFF
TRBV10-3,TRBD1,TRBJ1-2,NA,TGTGCCATCAGTGCGGGACAGCCCCTATTCAACTATGGCTACACCTTC,CAISAGQPLFNYGYTF
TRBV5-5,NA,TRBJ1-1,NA,TGTGCCAGCAGCGCCCCGGACGGAGACACTGAAGCTTTCTTT,CASSAPDGDTEAFF
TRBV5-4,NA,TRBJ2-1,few,TGTGCCAGCAACGACAGGCGCTCCTACAATGAGCAGTTCTTC,CASNDRRSYNEQFF
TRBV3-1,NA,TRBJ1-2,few,TGTGCCAGCAGCCAATATAATAGGTGGAGATATGGCTACACCTTC,CASSQYNRWRYGYTF
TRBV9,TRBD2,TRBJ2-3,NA,TGTGCCAGCAGCTCCCGGGGGGGGGCGCACACAGATACGCAGTATTTT,CASSSRGGAHTDTQYF
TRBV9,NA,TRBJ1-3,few,TGTGCCAGCAGCGGCCAGGTCTCTGGAAACACCATATATTTT,CASSGQVSGNTIYF
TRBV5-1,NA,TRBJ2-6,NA,TGCGCCAGCAGCCAGCCAGGCGCTTGGGCCAACGTCCTGACTTTC,CASSQPGAWANVLTF
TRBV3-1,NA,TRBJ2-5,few,TGTGCCAGCAGCCCAGGGACATTAGGAGAGACCCAGTACTTC,CASSPGTLGETQYF
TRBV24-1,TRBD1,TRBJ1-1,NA,TGTGCCACCAGTGACCCCGGACAGGGGAATACTGAAGCTTTCTTT,CATSDPGQGNTEAFF
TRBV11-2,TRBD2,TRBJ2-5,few,TGTGCCAGCAGCTTAATTAGCGGGCAAGAGACCCAGTACTTC,CASSLISGQETQYF
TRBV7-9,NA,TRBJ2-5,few,TGTGCCAGCAGCTCCTCGGGAGGGGGCGCATGGGAGACCCAGTACTTC,CASSSSGGGAWETQYF
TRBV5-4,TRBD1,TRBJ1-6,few,TGTGCCCCAGGGGGGGTCCAAAATTCACCCCTCCACTTT,CAPGGVQNSPLHF
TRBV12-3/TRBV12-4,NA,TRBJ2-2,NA,TGTGCCAGCAGTTTTGGGGGGCCCGGGGAGCTGTTTTTT,CASSFGGPGELFF
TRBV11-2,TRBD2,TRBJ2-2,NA,TGTGCCAGCAGCTGGGGACTAGCGGGGAACACCGGGGAGCTGTTTTTT,CASSWGLAGNTGELFF
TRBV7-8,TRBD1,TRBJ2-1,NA,TGTGCCAGCAGCGACAGGGACATCTACAATGAGCAGTTCTTC,CASSDRDIYNEQFF
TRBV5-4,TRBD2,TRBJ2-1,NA,TGTGCCAGCAGCTTTAGCGGGGGCGCCGACAATGAGCAGTTCTTC,CASSFSGGADNEQFF
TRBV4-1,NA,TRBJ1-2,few,TGCGCCAGCAGCCAAGATGAGGGGGGCATATCCTATGGCTACACCTTC,CASSQDEGGISYGYTF
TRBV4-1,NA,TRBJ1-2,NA,TGCGCCAGCAGCCAAGACGGGGGAGCGGCCTACACCTTC,CASSQDGGAAYTF
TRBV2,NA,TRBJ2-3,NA,TGTGCCAGCAGTCCTACTCTAGCGCGAACAGATACGCAGTATTTT,CASSPTLARTDTQYF
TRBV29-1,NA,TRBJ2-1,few,TGCAGCGCCCTGTGGGGGGATGAGCAGTTCTTC,CSALWGDEQFF
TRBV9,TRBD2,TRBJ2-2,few,TGTGCCAGCTCCACCGGGACTAGACACACCGGGGAGCTGTTTTTT,CASSTGTRHTGELFF
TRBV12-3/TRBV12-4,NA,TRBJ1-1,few,TGTGCCAGCGCGCGGGGACTGAACACTGAAGCTTTCTTT,CASARGLNTEAFF
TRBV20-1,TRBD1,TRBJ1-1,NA,TGCAGTGCTAGAGTAGGGACAGGGAACACTGAAGCTTTCTTT,CSARVGTGNTEAFF
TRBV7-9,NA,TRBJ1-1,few,TGTGCCAGCAGCTTAGGGGCGGGGAGCGGGGGAATGAACACTGAAGCTTTCTTT,CASSLGAGSGGMNTEAFF
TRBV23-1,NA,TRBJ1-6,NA,TGCGCCAGCAGCCCGCCCCGCGTTAATTCACCCCTCCACTTT,CASSPPRVNSPLHF
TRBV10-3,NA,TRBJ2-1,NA,TGTGCCATCAGTGGAGAATTGGGCGGGGGCCACTTACACTCCTACAATGAGCAGTTCTTC,CAISGELGGGHLHSYNEQFF
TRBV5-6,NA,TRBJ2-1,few,TGTGCCAGCAGCTTTTGGGGGGCGAGTTACAATGAGCAGTTCTTC,CASSFWGASYNEQFF
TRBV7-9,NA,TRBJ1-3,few,TGTGCCAGCAGCTTCCAGGGTCTCGGAAACACCATATATTTT,CASSFQGLGNTIYF
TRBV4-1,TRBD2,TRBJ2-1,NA,TGCGCCAGCAGCCCGTTCGCGGGGGACAATGAGCAGTTCTTC,CASSPFAGDNEQFF
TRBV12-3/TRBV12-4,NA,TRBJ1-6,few,TGTGCCAGCAGTTTGGCAGGGGTCGGTTCACCCCTCCACTTT,CASSLAGVGSPLHF
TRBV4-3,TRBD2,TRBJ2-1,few,TGCGCCAGCAGCCAGACTAGCGCCTACAATGAGCAGTTCTTC,CASSQTSAYNEQFF
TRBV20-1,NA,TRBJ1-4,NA,TGCAGTGCTAGAGATCTAAGGACAGTTAATGAAAAACTGTTTTTT,CSARDLRTVNEKLFF
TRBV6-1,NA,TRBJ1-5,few,TGTGCCAGCAGTGACCAGGGGAGAAATCAGCCCCAGCATTTT,CASSDQGRNQPQHF
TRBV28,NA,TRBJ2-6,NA,TGTGCCAGCAGCCGAATACTTAGCTCTGGGGCCAACGTCCTGACTTTC,CASSRILSSGANVLTF
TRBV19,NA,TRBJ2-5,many,TGTGCCAACTGGGGAAAACAGGGTAGGAAGACCCAGTACTTC,CANWGKQGRKTQYF
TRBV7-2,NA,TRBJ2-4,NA,TGTGCCAGCAGCGGCAGGGTAACTCTCGCCAAAAACATTCAGTACTTC,CASSGRVTLAKNIQYF
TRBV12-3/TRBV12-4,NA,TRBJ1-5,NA,TGTGCCAGCAGTTTGCCCCCTAATCAGCCCCAGCATTTT,CASSLPPNQPQHF
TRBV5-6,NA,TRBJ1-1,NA,TGTGCCAGCAGCTTGCAGGGCGGAATGAACACTGAAGCTTTCTTT,CASSLQGGMNTEAFF
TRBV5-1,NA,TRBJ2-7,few,TGCGCCAGCAGCTTGGAATGGGCCTCCTACGAGCAGTACTTC,CASSLEWASYEQYF
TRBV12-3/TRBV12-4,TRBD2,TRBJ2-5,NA,TGTGCCAGCAGCCTAACCGGGACTAGAGAAGAGACCCAGTACTTC,CASSLTGTREETQYF
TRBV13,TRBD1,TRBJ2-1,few,TGTGCCAGCAGCTTCCGGGACAGGATGCAGTTCTTC,CASSFRDRMQFF
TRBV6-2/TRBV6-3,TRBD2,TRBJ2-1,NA,TGTGCCAGCGGCTCGGGAGGGTGGCATGAGCAGTTCTTC,CASGSGGWHEQFF